Presented here are 5 T cell receptor beta chains from one specimen sequenced in a study of T cell repertoires in ileal Crohn's disease. The repertoire was sequenced with immunoSEQ multiplex PCR; TCRdb's copy has only in-frame clones and lacks some. The sample records about 16,000 clones, roughly 90% being singletons. The time point denotes: inflamed ileum from the surgical specimen. Material: ileal tissue. The receptor source for this set is an adult with Crohn's disease.

The chain has TRBV18 and TRBJ1-1, with D uncertain. V lost 1 base to trimming and J lost 2 bases, with 8 bases between them. Germline assignment: CDR1 KGHSH and CDR2 LQKENI. This CDR3 spans 14 amino acids. In DNA, the CDR3 is TGTGCCAGCTCACCACGTTTGGAAAACACTGAAGCTTTCTTT. It codes for CASSPRLENTEAFF. Full variable domain (missing parts from reference TRBV18 and TRBJ1-1): NAGVMQNPRHLVRRRGQEARLRCSPMKGHSHVYWYRQLPEEGLKFMVYLQKENIIDESGMPKERFSAEFPKEGPSILRIQQVVRGDSAAYFCASSPRLENTEAFFGQGTRLTVV.

The chain recombines TRBV28 with TRBJ1-1; the match to TRBD1 covers 8 bases. The V gene end was trimmed by 7 bases and the J gene end by 1 base; junction bases not matched to a gene: 5. The germline CDR1 and CDR2 sequences are MDHEN and SYDVKM. The CDR3 runs 14 residues. Here the CDR3 reads CASIPGQENTEAFF. DNA of the CDR3: TGTGCCAGCATCCCGGGACAGGAGAACACTGAAGCTTTCTTT.

This clone was detected once. J is TRBJ1-5 and V is TRBV28, with 7 nucleotides matching TRBD1. Looked up from germline, CDR1 is MDHEN and CDR2 is SYDVKM. The V and J ends lost 4 bases and 1 base, in that order; junction bases with no gene match: 7. The CDR3 is made up of 16 amino acids. The CDR3 here is CASSSWTGKSNQPQHF. For the CDR3, the DNA is TGTGCCAGCAGTTCTTGGACAGGCAAAAGCAATCAGCCCCAGCATTTT.

This chain uses TRBV5-4 with TRBJ2-2; tentatively, D is TRBD1 (5 bases). Between the trimmed V and J ends, which lost 3 bases and 0 bases, there was a span of 9 bases. Germline V gene data show CDR1 as SGHNT and CDR2 as YYREEE (reference sequence). The CDR3 covers 15 residues. The CDR3: CASSSDITNTGELFF. DNA for the CDR3: TGTGCCAGCAGCTCGGACATTACGAACACCGGGGAGCTGTTTTTT.

This clone has a single count. The chain uses TRBV5-6 and TRBJ2-7, with 8 bases aligning to TRBD2. This CDR3 spans 12 amino acids. Germline CDR1 and CDR2: SGHDT and YYEEEE. Trimming removed 4 bases from V and 12 bases from J; junction bases left unmatched: 9. In DNA form, the CDR3 reads TGTGCCAGCAGCCCGAGCGGGGGCCCACGGTACTTC. This codes for CASSPSGGPRYF.